These T cell receptor beta chains were read from a single sample in a study of shared clonotypes between healthy human individuals. This table comes from immunoSEQ multiplex PCR, and its TCRdb copy is limited to in-frame clones, with some not included. This sample has 2 million to 2.5 million clones, with around 92% found just once. Sequences were obtained from naive CD4+ T cells from PBMCs. All receptors come from a man between 18 and 29 years old in good health. Some clones in this sample may be carry-over from other donors' samples. The CDR3 runs from the conserved cysteine through the conserved F or W. A D gene is named only where the DNA matches it firmly. For some rows the clone size is stated as once, few or many, or as a class when expanded; others skip it.

d_call	v_call	j_call	clone_size	cdr3_nt	cdr3_aa
TRBD1	TRBV5-6	TRBJ2-7	once	TGTGCCAGCAGCTTGGCGGCAGGGGGCGGCTACGAGCAGTACTTC	CASSLAAGGGYEQYF
-	TRBV7-2	TRBJ1-2	-	TGTGCCAGCAGTTTAGCCCACGGGAGAGGGGACTATGGCTACACCTTC	CASSLAHGRGDYGYTF
TRBD1	TRBV7-9	TRBJ2-7	-	TGTGCCAGCAGCTCCACCCAAACCGGGACAGGCACCTACGAGCAGTACTTC	CASSSTQTGTGTYEQYF
-	TRBV2	TRBJ2-5	-	TGTGCCAGCATTCTCGTGGGGGGACTCGTACCACAAGAGACCCAGTACTTC	CASILVGGLVPQETQYF
-	TRBV7-9	TRBJ2-7	-	TGTGCCAGCAGCGTTGGTGCGGCCGAGCAGTACTTC	CASSVGAAEQYF
TRBD1	TRBV5-4	TRBJ2-7	-	TGTGCCAGCAGCCCGACAGGGGGAGGGTACGAGCAGTACTTC	CASSPTGGGYEQYF
TRBD2	TRBV19	TRBJ2-1	-	TGTGCCAGTAGTCCCAGACTAGCGGGGGGTAACAATGAGCAGTTCTTC	CASSPRLAGGNNEQFF
-	TRBV6-5	TRBJ2-7	-	TGTGCCAGCAGTTTCTCGGGTACTGGAACGGGCGAGCAGTACTTC	CASSFSGTGTGEQYF
-	TRBV7-3	TRBJ2-3	-	TGTGCCAGCAGCTTAGGGTACACAGATACGCAGTATTTT	CASSLGYTDTQYF
-	TRBV28	TRBJ1-2	few	TGTGCCAGCACCCAAAGGACGGAGGGAGGCTACACCTTC	CASTQRTEGGYTF
-	TRBV10-2	TRBJ1-5	-	TGCGCCAGCAGTGAAGAAGTGAGAAATCAGCCCCAGCATTTT	CASSEEVRNQPQHF
-	TRBV19	TRBJ2-7	-	TGTGCCAGTAGTACGGTGGGATCTCTCGAGCAGTACTTC	CASSTVGSLEQYF
-	TRBV28	TRBJ2-2	-	TGTGCCAGTCCCTTCCCTCCCGGGACCTCGAACACCGGGGAGCTGTTTTTT	CASPFPPGTSNTGELFF
TRBD1	TRBV2	TRBJ1-5	few	TGTGCCAGCAGTGAAGGACAGGGTGATCAGCCCCAGCATTTT	CASSEGQGDQPQHF
-	TRBV11-2	TRBJ1-1	-	TGTGCCAGCAGCCCAAGGGGGTACACTGAAGCTTTCTTT	CASSPRGYTEAFF
TRBD2	TRBV11-2	TRBJ2-3	-	TGTGCCAGCAGCTTAGGTGCGGGAGCCCCAGATACGCAGTATTTT	CASSLGAGAPDTQYF
-	TRBV2	TRBJ1-3	-	TGTGCCAGCGGGGACCCCCCTGGAAACACCATATATTTT	CASGDPPGNTIYF
-	TRBV20-1	TRBJ1-4	once	TGCAGTGCACCCGGGTACGAAAAACTGTTTTTT	CSAPGYEKLFF
TRBD2	TRBV5-1	TRBJ2-6	-	TGCGCCAGCAGCCCCGGGGGGATCGCTGGGGCCAACGTCCTGACTTTC	CASSPGGIAGANVLTF
TRBD2	TRBV2	TRBJ2-3	-	TGTGCCAGCAGTTTAGCGGGAAACGCAGATACGCAGTATTTT	CASSLAGNADTQYF
-	TRBV19	TRBJ1-5	once	TGTGCCAGTAGTATAGGGGGAAGGGGCAATCAGCCCCAGCATTTT	CASSIGGRGNQPQHF
-	TRBV5-1	TRBJ2-2	-	TGCGCCAGCAGTGGTGGGACTCTCTTCGGGGAGCTGTTTTTT	CASSGGTLFGELFF
TRBD1	TRBV2	TRBJ1-4	-	TGTGCCAGCAGGGATGGCAGGGGGCATGAAAAACTGTTTTTT	CASRDGRGHEKLFF
TRBD1	TRBV6-6	TRBJ2-7	-	TGTGCCAGCACCTCACCCCCCGGACAGGGCGCCTACGAGCAGTACTTC	CASTSPPGQGAYEQYF
TRBD1	TRBV27	TRBJ2-1	-	TGTGCCAGCAGTTTCGACAGGGGGGCGCAGTTCTTC	CASSFDRGAQFF
-	TRBV28	TRBJ1-6	-	TGTGCCAGCAGTCCTGGGACCTATCCTTCACCCCTCCACTTT	CASSPGTYPSPLHF
-	TRBV4-1	TRBJ1-2	-	TGCGCCAGCAGCCCCCAGGGCTCGGGGAGCTATGGCTACACCTTC	CASSPQGSGSYGYTF
TRBD2	TRBV15	TRBJ2-1	-	TGTGCCACCAGCAGAGAGGGACTAGCGGGAGTATATGAGCAGTTCTTC	CATSREGLAGVYEQFF
-	TRBV6-4	TRBJ1-1	-	TGTGCCAGCAGTCCCGAGGGAGGGAACACTGAAGCTTTCTTT	CASSPEGGNTEAFF
-	TRBV7-9	TRBJ2-5	-	TGTGCCAGCAGCTTATCGGGATGGGAGGAGACCCAGTACTTC	CASSLSGWEETQYF
TRBD2	TRBV5-4	TRBJ2-2	-	TGTGCCAGCAGCTTGGCGGGACTAGCGACGAACACCGGGGAGCTGTTTTTT	CASSLAGLATNTGELFF
-	TRBV5-4	TRBJ2-1	-	TGTGCCAGCAGCTCGGCCGGGACCGGTAATGAGCAGTTCTTC	CASSSAGTGNEQFF
-	TRBV11-3	TRBJ2-3	once	TGTGCCAGCAGCAGAGGCAGGCGCACAGATACGCAGTATTTT	CASSRGRRTDTQYF
-	TRBV6-5	TRBJ2-7	-	TGTGCCAGCAGTCCACCGTTGGGAGGCGAGCAGTACTTC	CASSPPLGGEQYF
-	TRBV28	TRBJ1-2	-	TGTGCCAGCAGTTTATGGTCGGGTGGCTACACCTTC	CASSLWSGGYTF
-	TRBV6-6	TRBJ2-5	-	TGTGCCAGCAGTTACTCGAGTCTCCGGTCCGAGACCCAGTACTTC	CASSYSSLRSETQYF
-	TRBV2	TRBJ1-1	once	TGTGCCAGCAGTGTACAAGTGGGGAACACTGAAGCTTTCTTT	CASSVQVGNTEAFF